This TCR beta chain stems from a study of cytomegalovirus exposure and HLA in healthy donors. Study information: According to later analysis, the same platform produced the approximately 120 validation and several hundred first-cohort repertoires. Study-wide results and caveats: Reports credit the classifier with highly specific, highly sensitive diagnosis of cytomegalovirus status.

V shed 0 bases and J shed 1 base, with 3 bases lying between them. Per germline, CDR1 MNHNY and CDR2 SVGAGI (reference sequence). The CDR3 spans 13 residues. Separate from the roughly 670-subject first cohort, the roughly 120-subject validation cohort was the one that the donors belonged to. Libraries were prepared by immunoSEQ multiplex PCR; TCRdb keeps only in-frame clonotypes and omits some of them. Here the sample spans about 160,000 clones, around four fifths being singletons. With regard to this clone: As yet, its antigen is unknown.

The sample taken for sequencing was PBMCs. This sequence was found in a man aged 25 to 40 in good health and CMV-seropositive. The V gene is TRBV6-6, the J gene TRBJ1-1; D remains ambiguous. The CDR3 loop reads CASSYSQNTEAFF. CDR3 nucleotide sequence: TGTGCCAGCAGTTACTCACAGAACACTGAAGCTTTCTTT.